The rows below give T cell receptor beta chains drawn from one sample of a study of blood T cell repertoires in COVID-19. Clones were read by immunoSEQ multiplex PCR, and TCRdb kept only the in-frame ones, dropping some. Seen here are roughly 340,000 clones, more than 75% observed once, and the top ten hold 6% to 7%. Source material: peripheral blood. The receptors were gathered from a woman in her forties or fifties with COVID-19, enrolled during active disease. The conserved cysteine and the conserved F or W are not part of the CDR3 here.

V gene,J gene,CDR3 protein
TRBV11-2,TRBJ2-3,ASSFSLTKGTDTQY
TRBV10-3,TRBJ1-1,AISEAMVKGAEAF
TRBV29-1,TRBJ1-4,SVTTGATNEKLF
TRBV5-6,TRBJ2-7,ASSLAGGQVVPYEQY
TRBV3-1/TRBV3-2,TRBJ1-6,ASNHNNSPLH
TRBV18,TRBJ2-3,ASSPPNRVGTDTQY
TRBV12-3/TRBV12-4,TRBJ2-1,ASSLREEQF
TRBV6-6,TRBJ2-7,ASGTSGSFEQY
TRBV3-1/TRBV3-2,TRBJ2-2,ASSLRSSGSAGELF
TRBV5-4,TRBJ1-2,ASGRVLGYGYT
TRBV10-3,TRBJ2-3,AISESSLTQY
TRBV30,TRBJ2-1,AWGDRAFSYNEQF
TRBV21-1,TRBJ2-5,ASSTRDPGQETQY
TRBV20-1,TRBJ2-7,SAPPTGP
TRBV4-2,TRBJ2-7,ASSQEGGGSSYEQY
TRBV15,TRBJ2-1,ATSRDLSGGEQF
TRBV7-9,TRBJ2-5,ASSLTGAQY
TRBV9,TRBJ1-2,ASSALPKGQGDYGYT
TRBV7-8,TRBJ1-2,ASSLTGTFYGYT
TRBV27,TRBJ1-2,ASSFTGGHGYT